The 21 T cell receptor beta chains below all came from one sample that was sequenced in a study of T cell repertoires in aging, cancer and after chemotherapy. Peripheral blood genomic DNA, not sorted cells or RNA, was the template. Multiplex touch-down PCR with TRB-A/B primers amplified rearranged V-D-J TRB sequences. One entry per CDR3 protein, called by TCRdb with MiXCR from the multiplex PCR reads. The data show roughly 4,100 distinct CDR3 sequences, about 23% seen once. Specimen: blood. The source of these receptors is a human donor with a solid tumor.

The chain uses TRBV2 and TRBJ2-1; 9 bases agree with TRBD2. V gave up 2 bases and J gave up 5 bases; unmatched junction bases: 1. Germline V gene data show CDR1 as SNHLY and CDR2 as FYNNEI. The CDR3 loop spans 14 amino acids. In DNA, the CDR3 is TGTGCCAGCAGTGAAAGCGGGAGGAACAATGAGCAGTTCTTC. Translating it yields CASSESGRNNEQFF. The whole variable domain, remainder taken from reference TRBV2 and TRBJ2-1, is EPEVTQTPSHQVTQMGQEVILRCVPISNHLYFYWYRQILGQKVEFLVSFYNNEISEKSEIFDDQFSVERPDGSNFTLKIRSTKLEDSAMYFCASSESGRNNEQFFGPGTRLTVL.

Sample share makes this clonotype medium-sized (0.01 to 0.1%). V and J are TRBV6-5 and TRBJ2-1; maybe TRBD1 (7 bases). V lost 6 bases and J 3 bases, leaving 21 bases between the germline ends. The CDR3 runs 17 residues. The germline V gene encodes CDR1 MNHEY and CDR2 SVGAGI. The CDR3 here is CASRTGTGTVHYNEQFF. The CDR3 DNA is TGTGCCAGCAGAACCGGGACTGGGACAGTCCACTACAATGAGCAGTTCTTC.

V is TRBV2 and J is TRBJ2-3; D perhaps matches TRBD1 (5 bases). This CDR3 is 15 amino acids long. The germline V and J ends were trimmed by 7 bases and 3 bases, with 17 bases remaining between them. CDR1 is SNHLY, CDR2 FYNNEI, per germline. CDR3 protein: CASTSGAGWTDTQYF. The DNA for the CDR3 is TGTGCCAGCACTTCAGGAGCAGGGTGGACAGATACGCAGTATTTT. The full variable domain, rest sourced from reference TRBV2 and TRBJ2-3, is EPEVTQTPSHQVTQMGQEVILRCVPISNHLYFYWYRQILGQKVEFLVSFYNNEISEKSEIFDDQFSVERPDGSNFTLKIRSTKLEDSAMYFCASTSGAGWTDTQYFGPGTRLTVL.

This clonotype was counted between two and nine times. The genes are TRBV6-1 and TRBJ2-7, with no clear D. CDR1 and CDR2 (germline): MNHNS, SASEGT. The CDR3 totals 14 residues. Trimming left V 6 bases short and J 0 bases short, with 12 bases between. The CDR3 DNA is TGTGCCAGCAGGGTCCTTTCCCCCTCCTACGAGCAGTACTTC. Translating it yields CASRVLSPSYEQYF.

By share of the sample, this clonotype is large (0.1 to 1%). The genes are TRBV29-1 and TRBJ2-3, with 8 bases fitting TRBD2. The CDR3 is 15 amino acids. The germline V gene encodes CDR1 SQVTM and CDR2 ANQGSEA. The J segment lost 0 bases and the V segment lost 7 bases, leaving 9 bases of the junction unmatched. This chain's CDR3 is CSAMPGLESTDTQYF. The CDR3 DNA reads as TGCAGCGCCATGCCGGGACTAGAGAGCACAGATACGCAGTATTTT.

V and J are TRBV21-1 and TRBJ2-4. TRBV21-1 is annotated as a pseudogene. The CDR3 is 13 residues long. CDR3 nucleotide sequence: TGTGCCCCCGAGGAATCGGGTTCCAACATTCAGTACTTC. As protein: CAPEESGSNIQYF.

This clonotype was seen only a few times. V gene TRBV7-9 combines with J gene TRBJ2-2; D remains unclear. Germline CDR1 is SEHNR and CDR2 is FQNEAQ (reference sequence). The CDR3 runs 13 residues. The V gene lost 4 bases and the J gene lost 10 bases, with 13 bases spanning the gap. The CDR3 region is CASSWRLEEELFF. In nucleotides, the CDR3 is TGTGCCAGCAGCTGGAGACTCGAGGAGGAGCTGTTTTTT.

This clonotype occurred a few times. The gene calls are TRBV20-1 and TRBJ2-1, with 10 nucleotides matching TRBD2. Germline values: CDR1 DFQATT, CDR2 SNEGSKA (reference sequence). V gave up 3 bases and J gave up 4 bases; unmatched junction bases: 9. The CDR3 spans 16 residues. The CDR3 loop is CSASSLAGVQYNEQFF. CDR3 DNA sequence: TGCAGTGCTAGTTCCCTAGCGGGAGTCCAATACAATGAGCAGTTCTTC.

This sequence joins TRBV6-5 and TRBJ2-1, with D perhaps given as TRBD1 or TRBD2 (5 bases each). This CDR3 region has 13 residues. Germline CDR1 MNHEY, CDR2 SVGAGI. Trimming cost V 6 bases and J 2 bases, with 8 bases left between them. CDR3 residues: CASSSGPYNEQFF. In nucleotides, the CDR3 is TGTGCCAGCAGCTCGGGACCCTACAATGAGCAGTTCTTC.

This clonotype is medium-sized (0.01 to 0.1%) by share. The chain carries TRBV12-3 or TRBV12-4 and TRBJ2-1; weak D call: TRBD2 (5 bases). The germline V and J ends were trimmed by 5 bases and 4 bases, with 12 bases remaining between them. The CDR3 sequence is 14 residues long. The CDR3: CASSLRLPYNEQFF. The CDR3 DNA reads as TGTGCCAGCAGTCTGCGACTACCTTACAATGAGCAGTTCTTC.

In its sample, this clonotype is medium-sized. The chain combines TRBV6-5 with TRBJ2-1; D is possibly TRBD1 (6 bases). The germline V gene encodes CDR1 MNHEY and CDR2 SVGAGI. V dropped 4 bases and J dropped 2 bases, with 15 bases sitting between them. The CDR3 loop spans 16 amino acids. The CDR3 loop is CASSSNRVPPYNEQFF. The DNA for the CDR3 is TGTGCCAGCAGTTCCAACAGGGTACCACCCTACAATGAGCAGTTCTTC.

This clonotype is medium-sized by share. This chain uses TRBV10-3 with TRBJ1-2; D is possibly TRBD1 (5 bases). The germline gives CDR1 ENHRY, CDR2 SYGVKD. This CDR3 has 14 amino acids. With 8 bases removed from V and 1 base from J, the gap between germline ends came to 14 bases. Here the CDR3 DNA reads TGTGCCATCTCTGGGGCAGAAGATAACTATGGCTACACCTTC. It yields the protein CAISGAEDNYGYTF.

The gene calls are TRBV4-1 and TRBJ2-7, with 9 bases that match TRBD1. The CDR3 is made up of 16 amino acids. Germline V gives CDR1 MGHRA, CDR2 YSYEKL. Trimming cost V 2 bases and J 3 bases; bases outside gene matches: 8. The CDR3 coding sequence is TGCGCCAGCAGCCAACCGGGGACAGGGAGGGTCTACGAGCAGTACTTC. Residues: CASSQPGTGRVYEQYF.

The chain carries TRBV10-2 and TRBJ1-2; maybe TRBD1 (5 bases). V gave up 10 bases and J gave up 2 bases, with 17 bases separating them. This CDR3 spans 14 amino acids. The germline V gene has CDR1 WSHSY and CDR2 SAAADI. This CDR3 reads CATAKGVGNYGYTF. DNA of the CDR3: TGCGCCACCGCTAAAGGGGTGGGGAACTATGGCTACACCTTC.

In this sample, this clonotype is medium-sized. The V and J genes are TRBV6-5 and TRBJ1-2, with 8 nucleotides matching TRBD1. V lost 0 bases to trimming and J lost 1 base; unmatched junction nucleotides: 4. Germline loops: CDR1 MNHEY, CDR2 SVGAGI. The CDR3 is made up of 16 amino acids. CDR3 nucleotide sequence: TGTGCCAGCAGTTACTCGGGGACAGGCCTTAACTATGGCTACACCTTC. Its translation is CASSYSGTGLNYGYTF.

This CDR3 reads CASSRQGPEETQYF. CDR3 in DNA: TGTGCCAGCAGTCGACAGGGGCCGGAAGAGACCCAGTACTTC. The chain uses TRBV2 and TRBJ2-5; 8 bases fit TRBD1. Germline-derived CDR1 and CDR2 are SNHLY and FYNNEI. The CDR3 extends over 14 amino acids. Unmatched junction bases numbered 5, after V lost 5 bases and J lost 3 bases.

By share of the sample, this clonotype is medium-sized (0.01 to 0.1%). V gene TRBV19 combines with J gene TRBJ1-5; weak D call: TRBD1 (5 bases). Germline V CDR1 and CDR2: LNHDA, SQIVND (reference sequence). The V and J ends lost 7 bases and 0 bases respectively, with 16 bases between them. The CDR3 consists of 16 residues. The CDR3 loop is CASKGRSAHSNQPQHF. DNA for the CDR3: TGTGCCAGTAAGGGGAGGAGCGCTCATAGCAATCAGCCCCAGCATTTT. Complete variable domain (other parts from reference TRBV19 and TRBJ1-5): DGGITQSPKYLFRKEGQNVTLSCEQNLNHDAMYWYRQDPGQGLRLIYYSQIVNDFQKGDIAEGYSVSREKKESFPLTVTSAQKNPTAFYLCASKGRSAHSNQPQHFGDGTRLSIL.

Only one count was recorded for this clonotype. The chain has TRBV9 and TRBJ1-3; D is unclear. Looked up from germline, CDR1 is SGDLS and CDR2 is YYNGEE. There are 16 residues in the CDR3. Trimming left V 4 bases short and J 3 bases short, with 17 bases between. CDR3 amino acids: CASSNLGGRVGNTIYF. CDR3 nucleotides: TGTGCCAGCAGCAACCTCGGCGGTAGAGTTGGAAACACCATATATTTT.

The CDR3 DNA reads TGTGCCAGCAGCCCGCAGGAGACCCAGTACTTC. Translating it yields CASSPQETQYF. This rearrangement joins TRBV11-2 to TRBJ2-5; no clear D gene. This CDR3 has 11 amino acids. Germline assignment: CDR1 SGHAT and CDR2 FQNNGV. With 5 bases removed from V and 5 bases from J, the gap between germline ends came to 6 bases.

About this clonotype: Just one base apart from a much larger clone, this may be a read error. This rearrangement joins TRBV30 to TRBJ2-1; D tentatively fits TRBD1 or TRBD2 (5 bases each). The CDR3 is 11 amino acids. The germline V gene encodes CDR1 GTSNPN and CDR2 SVGIG (reference sequence). Trimming pared 1 base from V and 10 bases from J, leaving 8 bases between. The CDR3 DNA is TGTGCCTGGAGTGGAGGGGACGAGCAGTTCTTC. It specifies CAWSGGDEQFF.

This chain joins TRBV7-9 and TRBJ2-6; D is unclear. This CDR3 is built from 15 residues. The germline V gene has CDR1 SEHNR and CDR2 FQNEAQ (reference sequence). V shed 5 bases and J shed 0 bases, with 8 bases lying between them. In nucleotides, the CDR3 is TGTGCCAGCAGCCCCGTAATCTCTGGGGCCAACGTCCTGACTTTC. Its translation is CASSPVISGANVLTF. Together with reference TRBV7-9 and TRBJ2-6, the CDR3 gives the full variable domain: DTGVSQNPRHKITKRGQNVTFRCDPISEHNRLYWYRQTLGQGPEFLTYFQNEAQLEKSRLLSDRFSAERPKGSFSTLEIQRTEQGDSAMYLCASSPVISGANVLTFGAGSRLTVL.